This T cell receptor beta chain emerged from a study of T cells after yellow fever vaccination. MiXCR was run by TCRdb on the 5' RACE reads, yielding one entry per CDR3 protein. The sample gives under 550,000 distinct CDR3 sequences, 21% of which show up once; about a sixth is in the top ten. The source of this sequence is a man aged 18-30 years who received the YFV17D yellow fever vaccine. The specimen was PBMCs, collected about 20 days after the first yellow fever vaccination.

For the CDR3, the DNA is TGTGCCAGCAGTCCGACAGGAACGGGCAATCAGCCCCAGCATTTT. It specifies CASSPTGTGNQPQHF. V usage is TRBV6-1 and J usage is TRBJ1-5; possibly TRBD1 for D (6 bases). Germline V CDR1 and CDR2: MNHNS, SASEGT. The CDR3 is made up of 15 amino acids. The V end was cut by 5 bases, the J end by 2 bases, with 13 bases between.